The 14 T cell receptor beta chains below were found in one sample sequenced in a study of response to subunit inactivated influenza vaccine. TCRdb analysed the RT-PCR reads with MiXCR anew, one entry per CDR3 protein. The top ten hold 12% of the sample, which has 430,000 or so distinct CDR3 sequences, around 9.9% seen once. The sample consisted of PBMCs from blood, taken about 40 days after vaccination. The receptors were gathered from a man aged 45-60 years who received an inactivated influenza vaccine.

This clonotype was found a few times. The chain employs TRBV29-1 and TRBJ1-2, with D hard to call. V lost 3 bases and J lost 4, with 12 bases in between. The germline V gene encodes CDR1 SQVTM and CDR2 ANQGSEA. This CDR3 contains 13 residues. The CDR3 DNA reads as TGCAGCGTTGATTTTGGCGGGAGCTATGGCTACACCTTC. Protein: CSVDFGGSYGYTF. Combining the CDR3 with reference TRBV29-1 and TRBJ1-2 gives the whole variable domain SAVISQKPSRDICQRGTSLTIQCQVDSQVTMMFWYRQQPGQSLTLIATANQGSEATYESGFVIDKFPISRPNLTFSTLTVSNMSPEDSSIYLCSVDFGGSYGYTFGSGTRLTVV.

This clonotype has a count of ten or more. The chain uses TRBV2 and TRBJ2-7; 10 positions match TRBD2. The V gene end was trimmed by 4 bases and the J gene end by 0 bases; junction bases not matched to a gene: 0. CDR3 length: 14 amino acids. Germline lookup yields CDR1 SNHLY and CDR2 FYNNEI. The CDR3 sequence is CASSVAGGSYEQYF. The CDR3 region has the DNA TGTGCCAGCAGTGTAGCGGGGGGCTCCTACGAGCAGTACTTC.

This clonotype has only a few counts. The gene calls are TRBV20-1 and TRBJ1-1, with D tentatively TRBD1 (5 bases). V was shortened by 2 bases and J by 1 base, with 17 bases between the two germline ends. The CDR3 is 16 residues long. Germline-derived CDR1 and CDR2 are DFQATT and SNEGSKA (reference sequence). CDR3 sequence (DNA): TGCAGTGCTAGACCATACCCCGGGACGTGGAACACTGAAGCTTTCTTT. Translating gives CSARPYPGTWNTEAFF.

This clonotype was picked up many times. The chain has TRBV10-3 and TRBJ2-1; 8 bases align to TRBD2. This CDR3 has 15 residues. The V gene's germline CDR1 is ENHRY and CDR2 SYGVKD. V was clipped by 3 bases and J by 0 bases; unmatched bases: 1. CDR3 in amino acids: CAISEGTSSYNEQFF. The CDR3 DNA is TGTGCCATCAGTGAAGGGACTAGCTCCTACAATGAGCAGTTCTTC.

This clonotype was found a few times. The rearrangement uses TRBV6-5 and TRBJ2-5; 11 bases match TRBD1. Germline V gene data show CDR1 as MNHEY and CDR2 as SVGAGI. Trimming took 0 bases from V and 7 from J; bases not matched to a gene: 7. This CDR3 is built from 16 residues. CDR3 DNA sequence: TGTGCCAGCAGTTACTCCGGGACAGGGGGAGTGCGGACCCAGTACTTC. This gives the protein CASSYSGTGGVRTQYF.

This clonotype was seen ten or more times. The V call is TRBV20-1, the J call TRBJ2-1, with TRBD2 matching 9 bases. The trim removed 5 bases at V and 4 bases at J, leaving 12 bases unmatched. CDR1 is DFQATT and CDR2 is SNEGSKA in the germline V gene (reference sequence). This CDR3 is built from 16 residues. CDR3 residues: CSAFVSGSLRYNEQFF. Written as DNA, the CDR3 is TGCAGTGCTTTCGTTAGCGGGAGCTTGCGGTACAATGAGCAGTTCTTC.

The gene calls are TRBV29-1 and TRBJ2-3, with 8 bases fitting TRBD2. Germline V CDR1 and CDR2: SQVTM, ANQGSEA. V shed 3 bases, J shed 2 bases, and the junction held 4 bases outside the gene matches. The CDR3 spans 14 residues. The chain's CDR3 is CSVDGGLVTDTQYF. The CDR3 DNA is TGCAGCGTTGATGGGGGACTAGTCACAGATACGCAGTATTTT.

The genes are TRBV6-1 and TRBJ2-2; D is perhaps TRBD1 (6 bases). Germline values: CDR1 MNHNS, CDR2 SASEGT. The CDR3 runs to 14 residues. V was clipped by 7 bases and J by 1 base, with 10 bases between them. This CDR3 reads CASNTGQNTGELFF. CDR3 DNA sequence: TGTGCCAGCAACACGGGACAGAACACCGGGGAGCTGTTTTTT.

Only a few counts were recorded for this clonotype. This chain joins TRBV15 and TRBJ2-7; D might be TRBD2 (6 bases). The CDR3 runs to 13 residues. With 9 bases removed from V and 12 bases from J, the gap between germline ends came to 24 bases. Germline-derived CDR1 and CDR2 are LNHNV and YYDKDF (reference sequence). CDR3 region: CATTPGVKGLVYF. CDR3 coding DNA: TGTGCCACGACACCGGGGGTGAAGGGTTTGGTGTACTTC.

This clonotype was picked up many times. The chain is built from TRBV12-3 or TRBV12-4 and TRBJ2-3; 8 nucleotides align to TRBD2. The CDR3 runs to 14 residues. V trimming: 6 bases; J trimming: 6 bases; junction bases outside the gene matches: 8. CDR3 sequence reads: CASRAGVNSDTQYF. CDR3 bases: TGTGCCAGCAGAGCGGGGGTGAACTCGGATACGCAGTATTTT.

This clonotype has at least ten counts. The V call is TRBV6-2 or TRBV6-3, the J call TRBJ1-6, with 7 bases identical to TRBD1. The CDR3 is made up of 14 amino acids. Germline V CDR1 and CDR2: MNHEY, SVGEGT. Losses at the gene ends were 6 bases for V and 6 bases for J; bases not matched to a gene: 5. This CDR3 reads CASSRDSINSPLHF. The CDR3 region has the DNA TGTGCCAGCAGCCGGGACAGCATTAATTCACCCCTCCACTTT.

The chain carries TRBV12-3 or TRBV12-4 and TRBJ1-6, with D tentatively TRBD1 (6 bases). This CDR3 is built from 14 residues. The ends were cut back, 2 bases at V and 12 bases at J, with 14 bases in the middle. The CDR3 spells CASSLQGHLLPLHF. CDR3 sequence (DNA): TGTGCCAGCAGTTTACAGGGACACCTGTTACCCCTCCACTTT.

The chain combines TRBV6-5 with TRBJ1-2, with TRBD1 as a possible D gene (6 bases). The V gene lost 6 bases and the J gene lost 8 bases, with 13 bases spanning the gap. Germline assignment: CDR1 MNHEY and CDR2 SVGAGI. This CDR3 contains 12 residues. For the CDR3, the DNA is TGTGCCAGCAGCTATACAGGGTTCGGCTACACCTTC. It is translated as CASSYTGFGYTF.

In its sample, this clonotype was seen a few times. The chain recombines TRBV7-3 with TRBJ2-3; unclear D gene. V was cut by 6 bases and J by 7 bases, with 23 bases left in between. CDR3 length equals 16 residues. The germline V gene has CDR1 SGHTA and CDR2 FQGTGA. The CDR3 DNA sequence: TGTGCCAGCAGTCTAAGGACCGCTCAAGCCTTGAATACGCAGTATTTT. Residues: CASSLRTAQALNTQYF.